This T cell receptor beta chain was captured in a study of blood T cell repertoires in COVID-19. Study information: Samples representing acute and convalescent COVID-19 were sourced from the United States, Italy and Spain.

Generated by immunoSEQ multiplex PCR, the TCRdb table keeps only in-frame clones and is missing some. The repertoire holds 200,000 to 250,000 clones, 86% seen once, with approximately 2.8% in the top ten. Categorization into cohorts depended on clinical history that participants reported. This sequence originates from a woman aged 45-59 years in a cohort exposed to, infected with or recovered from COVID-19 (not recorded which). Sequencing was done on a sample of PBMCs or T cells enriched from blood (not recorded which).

CDR3 region: CASSQDSTSEQYF. The CDR3 DNA sequence: TGCGCCAGCAGCCAAGATAGCACTTCTGAGCAGTACTTC. The chain is built from TRBV4-1 and TRBJ2-7; D call uncertain. V lost 0 bases and J lost 7, with 10 bases in between. Germline CDR1 is MGHRA and CDR2 is YSYEKL. This CDR3 has 13 amino acids.